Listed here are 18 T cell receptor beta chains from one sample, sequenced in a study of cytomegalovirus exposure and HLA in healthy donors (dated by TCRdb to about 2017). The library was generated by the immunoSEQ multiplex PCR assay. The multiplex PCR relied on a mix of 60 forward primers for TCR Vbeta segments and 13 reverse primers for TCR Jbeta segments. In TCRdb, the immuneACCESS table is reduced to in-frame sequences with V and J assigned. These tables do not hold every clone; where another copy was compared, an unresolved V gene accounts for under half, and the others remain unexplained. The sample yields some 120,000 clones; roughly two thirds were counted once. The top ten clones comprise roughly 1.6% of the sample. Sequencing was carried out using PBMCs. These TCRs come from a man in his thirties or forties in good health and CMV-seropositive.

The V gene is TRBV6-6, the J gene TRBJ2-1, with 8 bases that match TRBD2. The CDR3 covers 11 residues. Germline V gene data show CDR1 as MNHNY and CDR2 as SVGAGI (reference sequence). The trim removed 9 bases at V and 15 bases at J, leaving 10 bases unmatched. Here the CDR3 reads CASTGTRSLFF. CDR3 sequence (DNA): TGTGCCAGTACCGGGACTAGGTCGCTGTTCTTC.

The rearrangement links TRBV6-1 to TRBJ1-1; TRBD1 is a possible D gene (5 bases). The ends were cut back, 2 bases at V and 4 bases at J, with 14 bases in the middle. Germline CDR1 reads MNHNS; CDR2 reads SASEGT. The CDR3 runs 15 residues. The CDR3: CASSETPGWGTEAFF. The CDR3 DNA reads TGTGCCAGCAGTGAAACTCCAGGGTGGGGCACTGAAGCTTTCTTT.

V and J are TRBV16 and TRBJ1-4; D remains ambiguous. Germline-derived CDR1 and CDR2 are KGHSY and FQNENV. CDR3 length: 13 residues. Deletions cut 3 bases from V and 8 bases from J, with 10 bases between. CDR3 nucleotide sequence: TGTGCCAGCAGCCAGACGAGGCGGGAAAAACTGTTTTTT. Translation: CASSQTRREKLFF.

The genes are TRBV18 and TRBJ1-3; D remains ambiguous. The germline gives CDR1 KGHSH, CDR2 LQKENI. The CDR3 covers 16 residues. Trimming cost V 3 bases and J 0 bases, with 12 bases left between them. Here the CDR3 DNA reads TGTGCCAGCTCACCTACCCGGGTTTCCTCTGGAAACACCATATATTTT. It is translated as CASSPTRVSSGNTIYF. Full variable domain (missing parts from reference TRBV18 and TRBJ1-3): NAGVMQNPRHLVRRRGQEARLRCSPMKGHSHVYWYRQLPEEGLKFMVYLQKENIIDESGMPKERFSAEFPKEGPSILRIQQVVRGDSAAYFCASSPTRVSSGNTIYFGEGSWLTVV.

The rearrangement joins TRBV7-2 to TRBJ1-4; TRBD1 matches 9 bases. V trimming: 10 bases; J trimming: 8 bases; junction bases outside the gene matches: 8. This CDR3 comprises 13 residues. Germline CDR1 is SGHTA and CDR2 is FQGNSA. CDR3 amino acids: CATSTGGGEKLFF. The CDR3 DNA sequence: TGTGCCACGTCCACAGGGGGCGGGGAAAAACTGTTTTTT.

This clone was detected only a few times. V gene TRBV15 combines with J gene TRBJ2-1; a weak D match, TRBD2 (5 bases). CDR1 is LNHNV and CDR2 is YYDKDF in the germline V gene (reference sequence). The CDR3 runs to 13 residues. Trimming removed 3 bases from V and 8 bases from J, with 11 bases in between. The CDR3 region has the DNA TGTGCCACCAGCAGCCTCGGAGGCGATGAGCAGTTCTTC. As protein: CATSSLGGDEQFF.

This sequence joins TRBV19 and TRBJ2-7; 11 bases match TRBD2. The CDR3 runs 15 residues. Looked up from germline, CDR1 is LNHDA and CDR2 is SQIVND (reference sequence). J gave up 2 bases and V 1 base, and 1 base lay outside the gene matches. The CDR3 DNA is TGTGCCAGTAGTATAGGACTAGCGGGAACCTACGAGCAGTACTTC. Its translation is CASSIGLAGTYEQYF.

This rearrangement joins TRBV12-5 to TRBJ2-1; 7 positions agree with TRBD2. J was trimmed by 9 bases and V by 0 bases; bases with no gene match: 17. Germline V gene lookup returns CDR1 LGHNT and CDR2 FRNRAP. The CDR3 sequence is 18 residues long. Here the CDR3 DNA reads TGTGCTAGTGGTTTGGTACAGAGGCGGGAGAGGTGGTCGGGTGAGCAGTTCTTC. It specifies CASGLVQRRERWSGEQFF.

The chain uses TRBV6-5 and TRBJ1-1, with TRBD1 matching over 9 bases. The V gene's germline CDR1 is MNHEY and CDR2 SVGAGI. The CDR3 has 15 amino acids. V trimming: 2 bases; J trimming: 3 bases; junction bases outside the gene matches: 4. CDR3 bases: TGTGCCAGCAGTTACCGGGACAGGGCGGACACTGAAGCTTTCTTT. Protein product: CASSYRDRADTEAFF.

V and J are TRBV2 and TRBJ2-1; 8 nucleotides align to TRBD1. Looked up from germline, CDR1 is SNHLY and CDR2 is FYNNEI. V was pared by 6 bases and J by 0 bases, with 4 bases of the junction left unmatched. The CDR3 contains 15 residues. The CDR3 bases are TGTGCCAGCAGCCGGACAGGGAGCTCCTACAATGAGCAGTTCTTC. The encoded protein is CASSRTGSSYNEQFF.

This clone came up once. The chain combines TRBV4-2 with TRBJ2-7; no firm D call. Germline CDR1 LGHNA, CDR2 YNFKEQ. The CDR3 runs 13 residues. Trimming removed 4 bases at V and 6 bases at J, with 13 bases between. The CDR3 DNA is TGTGCCAGCAGCCTCGGGTCGACCGGCGAGCAGTACTTC. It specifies CASSLGSTGEQYF.

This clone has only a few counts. The DNA for the CDR3 is TGTGCCAGCAGTGAACAGGGCCATCAGCCCCAGCATTTT. This encodes CASSEQGHQPQHF. The chain carries TRBV2 and TRBJ1-5, with D possibly being TRBD1 (5 bases). V lost 2 bases, J lost 5 bases, and 7 bases lay in between. CDR3 length: 13 residues. Per germline, CDR1 SNHLY and CDR2 FYNNEI. Together with reference TRBV2 and TRBJ1-5, the CDR3 gives the full variable domain: EPEVTQTPSHQVTQMGQEVILRCVPISNHLYFYWYRQILGQKVEFLVSFYNNEISEKSEIFDDQFSVERPDGSNFTLKIRSTKLEDSAMYFCASSEQGHQPQHFGDGTRLSIL.

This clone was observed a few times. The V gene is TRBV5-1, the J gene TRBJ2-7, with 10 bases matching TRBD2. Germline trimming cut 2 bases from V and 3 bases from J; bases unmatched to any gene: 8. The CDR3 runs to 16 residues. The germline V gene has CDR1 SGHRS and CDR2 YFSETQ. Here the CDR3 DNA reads TGCGCCAGCAGCTTAACGGCTAGCGGGAGTATCTACGAGCAGTACTTC. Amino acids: CASSLTASGSIYEQYF.

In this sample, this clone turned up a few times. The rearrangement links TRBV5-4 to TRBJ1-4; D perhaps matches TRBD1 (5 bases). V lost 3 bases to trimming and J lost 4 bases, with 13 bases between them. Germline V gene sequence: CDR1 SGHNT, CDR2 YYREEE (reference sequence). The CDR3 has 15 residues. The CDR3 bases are TGTGCCAGCAGCTCGCAGGGAGGGCGTAATGAAAAACTGTTTTTT. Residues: CASSSQGGRNEKLFF.

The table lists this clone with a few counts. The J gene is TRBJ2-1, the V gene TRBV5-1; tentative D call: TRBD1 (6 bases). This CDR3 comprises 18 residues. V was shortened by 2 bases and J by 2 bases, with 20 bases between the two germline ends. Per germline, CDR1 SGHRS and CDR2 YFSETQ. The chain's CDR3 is CASSFPTNRDTTYNEQFF. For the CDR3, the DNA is TGCGCCAGCAGCTTCCCCACTAACCGGGACACCACCTACAATGAGCAGTTCTTC.

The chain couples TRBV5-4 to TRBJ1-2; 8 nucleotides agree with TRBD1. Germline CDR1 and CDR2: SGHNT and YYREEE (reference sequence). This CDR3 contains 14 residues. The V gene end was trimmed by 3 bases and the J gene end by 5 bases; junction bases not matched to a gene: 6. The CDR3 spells CASSSGGDGYGYTF. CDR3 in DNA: TGTGCCAGCAGCTCAGGGGGCGACGGGTATGGCTACACCTTC. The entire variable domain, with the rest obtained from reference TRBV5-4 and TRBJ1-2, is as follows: ETGVTQSPTHLIKTRGQQVTLRCSSQSGHNTVSWYQQALGQGPQFIFQYYREEENGRGNFPPRFSGLQFPNYSSELNVNALELDDSALYLCASSSGGDGYGYTFGSGTRLTVV.

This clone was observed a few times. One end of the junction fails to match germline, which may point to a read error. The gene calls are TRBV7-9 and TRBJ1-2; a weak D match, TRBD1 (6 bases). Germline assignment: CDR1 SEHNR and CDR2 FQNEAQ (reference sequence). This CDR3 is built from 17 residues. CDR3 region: CSSSLGWAQGTGYGYTF. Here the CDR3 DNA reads TGTTCCAGCAGCTTAGGGTGGGCACAGGGCACGGGATATGGCTACACCTTC.

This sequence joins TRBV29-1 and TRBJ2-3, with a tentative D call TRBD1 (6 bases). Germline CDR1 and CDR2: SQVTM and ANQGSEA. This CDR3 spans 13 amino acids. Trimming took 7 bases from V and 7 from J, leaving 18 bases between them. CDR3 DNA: TGCAGCGGAGGACAGCAACTGGGGAATACGCAGTATTTT. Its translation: CSGGQQLGNTQYF.